The clone carrying this T cell receptor (beta chain) was seen just once. The final CDR3 position lacks the conserved phenylalanine or tryptophan, pointing to a likely read error. One entry per CDR3 protein, called by TCRdb with MiXCR from the 5' RACE reads. The sample carries tens of thousands of distinct CDR3 sequences, about a tenth recorded once. The data were obtained in a study of early T cells in non-severe SARS-CoV-2 infection. The CDR3 runs to 14 residues. The germline CDR1 and CDR2 sequences are GTSNPN and SVGIG (reference sequence). The source is an adult who was a healthcare worker with PCR-confirmed SARS-CoV-2 infection or an uninfected control (not recorded which). Material for sequencing was whole blood. V is TRBV30 and J is TRBJ2-7; D might be TRBD1 or TRBD2, each matching 5 bases. CDR3 residues: CAWSAPGGSYQQYY. The CDR3, as DNA: TGTGCCTGGAGTGCCCCTGGGGGAAGCTACCAGCAGTACTAC.